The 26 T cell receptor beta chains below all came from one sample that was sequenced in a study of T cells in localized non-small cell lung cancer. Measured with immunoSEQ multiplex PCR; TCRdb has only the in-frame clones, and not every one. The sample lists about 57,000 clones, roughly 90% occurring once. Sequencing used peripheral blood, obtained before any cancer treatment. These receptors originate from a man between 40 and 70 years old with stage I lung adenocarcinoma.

In nucleotides, the CDR3 is TGTGCCAGCAGCAAAGGACCCTCGCGAGACACAGATACGCAGTATTTT. Protein sequence: CASSKGPSRDTDTQYF. The V gene is TRBV7-8, the J gene TRBJ2-3; D remains ambiguous. The germline V and J ends were trimmed by 5 bases and 2 bases, with 17 bases remaining between them. The length of the CDR3 is 16 residues. Germline CDR1 reads SGHVS; CDR2 reads FQNEAQ.

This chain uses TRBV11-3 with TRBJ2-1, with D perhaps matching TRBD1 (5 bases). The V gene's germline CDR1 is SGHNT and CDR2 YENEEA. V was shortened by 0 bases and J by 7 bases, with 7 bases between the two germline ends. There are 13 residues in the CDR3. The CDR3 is CASSLEGPNEQFF. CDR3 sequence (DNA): TGTGCCAGCAGCTTAGAGGGGCCTAATGAGCAGTTCTTC.

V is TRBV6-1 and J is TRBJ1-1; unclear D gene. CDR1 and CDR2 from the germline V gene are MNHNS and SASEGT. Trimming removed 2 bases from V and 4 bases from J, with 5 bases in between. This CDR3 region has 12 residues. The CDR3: CASSEHSTEAFF. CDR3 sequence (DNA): TGTGCCAGCAGTGAACATAGCACTGAAGCTTTCTTT.

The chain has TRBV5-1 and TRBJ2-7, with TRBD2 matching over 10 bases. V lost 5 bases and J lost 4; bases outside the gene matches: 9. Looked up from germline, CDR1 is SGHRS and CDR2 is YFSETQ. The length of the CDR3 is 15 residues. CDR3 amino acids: CASRDPIAGGYEQYF. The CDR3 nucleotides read TGCGCCAGCAGGGATCCGATAGCGGGAGGATACGAGCAGTACTTC.

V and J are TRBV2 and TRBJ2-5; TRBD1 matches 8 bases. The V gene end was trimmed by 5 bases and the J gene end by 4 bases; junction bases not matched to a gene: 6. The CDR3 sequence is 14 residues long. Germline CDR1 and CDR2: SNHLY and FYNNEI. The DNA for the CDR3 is TGTGCCAGCAGTTCGACAGGGACAGGAGAGACCCAGTACTTC. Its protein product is CASSSTGTGETQYF.

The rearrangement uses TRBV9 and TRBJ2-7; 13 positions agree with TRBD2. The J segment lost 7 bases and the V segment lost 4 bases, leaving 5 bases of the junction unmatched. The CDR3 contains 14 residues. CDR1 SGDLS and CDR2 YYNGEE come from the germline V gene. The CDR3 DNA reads TGTGCCAGCAGCACTAGCGGGAGGGCCGGAGAGCAGTACTTC. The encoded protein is CASSTSGRAGEQYF.

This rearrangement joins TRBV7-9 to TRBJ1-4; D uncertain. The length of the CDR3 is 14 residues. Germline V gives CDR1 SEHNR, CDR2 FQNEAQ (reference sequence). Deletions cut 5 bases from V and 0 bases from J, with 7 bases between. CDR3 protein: CASSVAATNEKLFF. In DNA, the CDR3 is TGTGCCAGCAGCGTCGCAGCAACTAATGAAAAACTGTTTTTT. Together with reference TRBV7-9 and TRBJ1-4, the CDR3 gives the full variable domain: DTGVSQNPRHKITKRGQNVTFRCDPISEHNRLYWYRQTLGQGPEFLTYFQNEAQLEKSRLLSDRFSAERPKGSFSTLEIQRTEQGDSAMYLCASSVAATNEKLFFGSGTQLSVL.

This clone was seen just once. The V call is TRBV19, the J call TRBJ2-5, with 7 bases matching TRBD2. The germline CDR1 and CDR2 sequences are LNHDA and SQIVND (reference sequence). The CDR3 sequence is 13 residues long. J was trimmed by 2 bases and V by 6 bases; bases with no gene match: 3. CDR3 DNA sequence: TGTGCCAGTAGCCGGGAGGAGCAAGAGACCCAGTACTTC. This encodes CASSREEQETQYF.

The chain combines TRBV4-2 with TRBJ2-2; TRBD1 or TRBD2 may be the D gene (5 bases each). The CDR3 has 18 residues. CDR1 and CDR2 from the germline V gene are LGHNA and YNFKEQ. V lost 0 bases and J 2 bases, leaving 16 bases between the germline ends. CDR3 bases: TGTGCCAGCAGCCAAGAAGGAGCAGGGACCAAAAACACCGGGGAGCTGTTTTTT. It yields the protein CASSQEGAGTKNTGELFF.

The CDR3 DNA is TGTGCCAGCAGTACAACCGGGACACAGAATTCACCCCTCCACTTT. Amino acid sequence: CASSTTGTQNSPLHF. The gene calls are TRBV2 and TRBJ1-6; D possibly corresponds to TRBD1 (6 bases). Between the trimmed V and J ends, which lost 5 bases and 7 bases, there was a span of 15 bases. This CDR3 region has 15 residues. Germline CDR1 and CDR2: SNHLY and FYNNEI.

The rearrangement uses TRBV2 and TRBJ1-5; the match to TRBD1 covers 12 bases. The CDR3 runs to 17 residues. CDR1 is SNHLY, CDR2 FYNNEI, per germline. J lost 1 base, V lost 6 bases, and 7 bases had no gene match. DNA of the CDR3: TGTGCCAGCAGGGCACCGGGACAGGGGGCCAGCAATCAGCCCCAGCATTTT. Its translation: CASRAPGQGASNQPQHF.

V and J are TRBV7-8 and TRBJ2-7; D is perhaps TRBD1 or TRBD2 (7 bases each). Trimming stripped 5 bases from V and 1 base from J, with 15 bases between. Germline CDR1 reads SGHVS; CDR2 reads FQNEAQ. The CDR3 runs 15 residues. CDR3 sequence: CASSPTGRGSYEQYF. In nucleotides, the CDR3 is TGTGCCAGCAGCCCGACAGGGAGGGGGTCCTACGAGCAGTACTTC.

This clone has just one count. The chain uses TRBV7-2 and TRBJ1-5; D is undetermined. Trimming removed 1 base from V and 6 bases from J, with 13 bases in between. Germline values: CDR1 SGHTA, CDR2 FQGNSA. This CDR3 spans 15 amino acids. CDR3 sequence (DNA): TGTGCCAGCAGCTTAGACGCCGGGGAGAGTCAGCCCCAGCATTTT. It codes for CASSLDAGESQPQHF.

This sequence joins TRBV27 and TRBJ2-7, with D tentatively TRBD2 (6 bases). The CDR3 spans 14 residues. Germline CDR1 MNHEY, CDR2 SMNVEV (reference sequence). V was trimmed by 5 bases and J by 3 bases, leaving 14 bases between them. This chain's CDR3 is CASSPGRRLYEQYF. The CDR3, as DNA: TGTGCCAGCAGTCCTGGGAGGAGACTCTACGAGCAGTACTTC.

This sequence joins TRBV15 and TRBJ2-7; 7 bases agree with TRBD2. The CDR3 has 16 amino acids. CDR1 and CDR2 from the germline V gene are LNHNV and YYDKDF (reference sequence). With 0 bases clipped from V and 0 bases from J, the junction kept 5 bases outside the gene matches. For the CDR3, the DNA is TGTGCCACCAGCAGAGATCGGGGCGGGAGCTCCTACGAGCAGTACTTC. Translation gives CATSRDRGGSSYEQYF.

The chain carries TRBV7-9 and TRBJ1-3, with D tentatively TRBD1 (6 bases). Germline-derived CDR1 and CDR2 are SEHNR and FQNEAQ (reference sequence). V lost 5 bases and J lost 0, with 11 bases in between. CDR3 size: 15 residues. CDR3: CASSPTGHSGNTIYF. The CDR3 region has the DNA TGTGCCAGCAGCCCGACAGGCCACTCTGGAAACACCATATATTTT.

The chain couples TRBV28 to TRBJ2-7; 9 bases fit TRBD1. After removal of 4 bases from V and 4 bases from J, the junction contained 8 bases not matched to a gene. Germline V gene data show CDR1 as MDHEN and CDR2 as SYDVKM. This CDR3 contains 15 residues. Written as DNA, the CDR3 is TGTGCCAGCAGTTACTACAGGGGGCGCGGATACGAGCAGTACTTC. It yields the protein CASSYYRGRGYEQYF.

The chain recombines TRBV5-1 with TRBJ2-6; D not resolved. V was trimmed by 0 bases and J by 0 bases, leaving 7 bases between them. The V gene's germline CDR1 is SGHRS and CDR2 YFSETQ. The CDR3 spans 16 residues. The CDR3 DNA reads TGCGCCAGCAGCTTGGGTGATCCCTCTGGGGCCAACGTCCTGACTTTC. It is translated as CASSLGDPSGANVLTF.

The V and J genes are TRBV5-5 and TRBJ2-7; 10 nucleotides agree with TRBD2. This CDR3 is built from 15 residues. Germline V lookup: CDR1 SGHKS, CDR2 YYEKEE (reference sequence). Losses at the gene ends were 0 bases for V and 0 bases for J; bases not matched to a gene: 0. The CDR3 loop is CASSLGLAGSYEQYF. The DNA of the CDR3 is TGTGCCAGCAGCTTGGGACTAGCGGGCTCCTACGAGCAGTACTTC.

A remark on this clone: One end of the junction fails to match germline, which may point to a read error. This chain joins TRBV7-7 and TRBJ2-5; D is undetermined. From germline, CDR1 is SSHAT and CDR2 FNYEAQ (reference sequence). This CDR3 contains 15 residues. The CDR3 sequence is CASSLDLGKQETQYF. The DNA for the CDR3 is TGTGCTAGCAGCTTAGATCTCGGCAAACAAGAGACCCAGTACTTC.

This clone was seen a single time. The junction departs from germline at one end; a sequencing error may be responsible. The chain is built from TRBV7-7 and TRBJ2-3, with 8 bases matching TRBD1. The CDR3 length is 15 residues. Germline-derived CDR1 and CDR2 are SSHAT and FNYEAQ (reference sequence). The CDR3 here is CASSLNPGGIDTQYF. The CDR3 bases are TGTGCTAGCAGCTTAAACCCAGGGGGCATAGATACGCAGTATTTT. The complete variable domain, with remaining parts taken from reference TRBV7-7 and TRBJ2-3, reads GAGVSQSPRYKVTKRGQDVTLRCDPISSHATLYWYQQALGQGPEFLTYFNYEAQPDKSGLPSDRFSAERPEGSISTLTIQRTEQRDSAMYRCASSLNPGGIDTQYFGPGTRLTVL.

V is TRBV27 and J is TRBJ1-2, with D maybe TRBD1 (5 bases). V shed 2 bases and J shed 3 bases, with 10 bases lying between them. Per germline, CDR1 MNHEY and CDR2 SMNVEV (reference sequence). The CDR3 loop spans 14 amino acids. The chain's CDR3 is CASSLRGRDYGYTF. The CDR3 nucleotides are TGTGCCAGCAGTTTACGGGGGAGGGACTATGGCTACACCTTC.

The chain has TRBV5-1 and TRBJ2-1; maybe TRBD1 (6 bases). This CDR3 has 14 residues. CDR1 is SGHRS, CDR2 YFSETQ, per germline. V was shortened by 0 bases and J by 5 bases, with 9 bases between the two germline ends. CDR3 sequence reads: CASSLGQGHNEQFF. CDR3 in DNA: TGCGCCAGCAGCTTGGGGCAGGGGCACAATGAGCAGTTCTTC.

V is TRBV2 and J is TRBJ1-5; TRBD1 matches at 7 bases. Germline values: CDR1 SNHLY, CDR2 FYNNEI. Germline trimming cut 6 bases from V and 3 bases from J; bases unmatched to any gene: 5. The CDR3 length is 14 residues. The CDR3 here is CASRPGTVNQPQHF. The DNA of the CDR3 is TGTGCCAGCAGGCCTGGGACAGTCAATCAGCCCCAGCATTTT.

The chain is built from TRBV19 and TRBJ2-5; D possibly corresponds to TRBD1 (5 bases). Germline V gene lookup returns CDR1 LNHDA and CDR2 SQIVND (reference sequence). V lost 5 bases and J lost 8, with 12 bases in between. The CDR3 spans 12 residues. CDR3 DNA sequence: TGTGCCAGTAGTGACGATCAGGGAACCCAGTACTTC. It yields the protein CASSDDQGTQYF.

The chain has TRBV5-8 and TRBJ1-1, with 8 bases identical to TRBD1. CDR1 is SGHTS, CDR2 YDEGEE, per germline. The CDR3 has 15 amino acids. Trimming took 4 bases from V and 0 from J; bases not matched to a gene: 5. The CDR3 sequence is CASSQRDRLNTEAFF. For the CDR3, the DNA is TGTGCCAGCAGCCAAAGGGACAGGTTGAACACTGAAGCTTTCTTT.